The rows below give T cell receptor beta chains drawn from one sample of a study of long-term antiretroviral therapy in people with HIV. Assay: immunoSEQ multiplex PCR; the TCRdb copy retains only in-frame clones and omits some. The sample holds approximately 25,000 clones, 84% seen once. The sample consisted of unsorted PBMCs, taken 3 years after starting antiretroviral therapy. The receptors were gathered from a man aged 45-60 years with HIV. CDR3s include the opening cysteine and the closing phenylalanine or tryptophan.

cdr3_aa: CASSLGFVYGYTF; cdr3_length: 13; v_call: TRBV7-2; j_call: TRBJ1-2
cdr3_aa: CASSFQGWAGELFF; cdr3_length: 14; v_call: TRBV11-2; j_call: TRBJ2-2
cdr3_aa: CASRRDHSYEQYF; cdr3_length: 13; v_call: TRBV6-5; j_call: TRBJ2-7
cdr3_aa: CASSLGSAGMDSPLHF; cdr3_length: 16; v_call: TRBV7-3; j_call: TRBJ1-6
cdr3_aa: CASSITGGYMNTEAFF; cdr3_length: 16; v_call: TRBV7-9; j_call: TRBJ1-1
cdr3_aa: CSVGGLAGGNEQFF; cdr3_length: 14; v_call: TRBV29-1; j_call: TRBJ2-1
cdr3_aa: CASSTGYYEQYF; cdr3_length: 12; v_call: TRBV7-9; j_call: TRBJ2-7
cdr3_aa: CASSQAGGAGANVLTF; cdr3_length: 16; v_call: TRBV4-3; j_call: TRBJ2-6
cdr3_aa: CASSRPLAGGSYNEQFF; cdr3_length: 17; v_call: TRBV4-1; j_call: TRBJ2-1
cdr3_aa: CASSLDPAGNYEQYF; cdr3_length: 15; v_call: TRBV7-2; j_call: TRBJ2-7
cdr3_aa: CASSGPGTGNSPLHF; cdr3_length: 15; v_call: TRBV6-1; j_call: TRBJ1-6